This section outlines one T cell receptor beta chain sequence together with its context. Using immunoSEQ multiplex PCR, the repertoire was profiled, and TCRdb retains in-frame clones only, with some absent. The profile shows about 110,000 clones, approximately 80% of them singletons. The CDR3 is made up of 17 amino acids. Looked up from germline, CDR1 is MNHNY and CDR2 is SVGAGI (reference sequence). The V segment lost 5 bases and the J segment 6 bases; nucleotides outside the gene matches: 15. The sample belongs to a study of blood T cell repertoires in COVID-19. The clonotype was recovered from a man in his 70s with active or convalescent COVID-19. The chain combines TRBV6-6 with TRBJ2-1; 8 positions agree with TRBD2. The source material was peripheral blood. The CDR3 is CASSPRGEAGAPNEQFF. CDR3 coding DNA: TGTGCCAGCAGTCCTCGCGGGGAAGCGGGGGCCCCCAATGAGCAGTTCTTC.